The clone carrying this T cell receptor (beta chain) was observed many times. Its cognate antigen is unknown. This record belongs to a study of T cells in Graves' hyperthyroidism and ophthalmopathy. Study results and limitations: Ophthalmopathy was told apart from stable hyperthyroidism by a 13 V-J model.

Progressors' blood was drawn at hyperthyroidism diagnosis, before ophthalmopathy symptoms. The investigators amplified TCR beta CDR3 regions from RNA transcripts. The HTBI primer set served for first-round RT-PCR of the TCR CDR3. TCRdb independently ran MiXCR on the multiplex PCR reads; one entry per CDR3 protein. The sample lists hundreds of thousands of distinct CDR3 sequences; over 11% were seen once. From germline, CDR1 is DFQATT and CDR2 SNEGSKA (reference sequence). The CDR3 covers 13 residues. Between the trimmed V and J ends, which lost 2 bases and 7 bases, there was a span of 12 bases. The TCR was taken from a woman aged 25 to 45 with Graves' hyperthyroidism that later progressed to Graves' ophthalmopathy. Material: blood. The rearrangement joins TRBV20-1 to TRBJ2-1; D is unresolved. The CDR3 DNA is TGCAGTGCTAGACCCAACCAGTGGAATGAGCAGTTCTTC. This codes for CSARPNQWNEQFF.